This T cell receptor (beta chain) was observed in a study of technical replicates of blood from several donors. Per germline, CDR1 SGHVS and CDR2 FQNEAQ. The V end lost 2 bases, the J end lost 11 bases, and 22 bases lay between the germline ends. CDR3 size: 16 residues. Method: immunoSEQ multiplex PCR; TCRdb's copy keeps in-frame clones and lacks some. The sample comprises over 50,000 clones, 94% of which are singletons, and approximately 0.2% rests with the top ten. Material for sequencing was T cells isolated from PBMCs. This rearrangement joins TRBV7-8 to TRBJ1-5; D might be TRBD1 (5 bases). This clonotype originated in a human donor in good health. In DNA form, the CDR3 reads TGTGCCAGCAGCTTATCGGCGGAAGGACACATGTGGGCCCAGCATTTT. Translating it yields CASSLSAEGHMWAQHF.